The sample holds many counts of the clone carrying this TCR beta chain. From the 5' RACE reads, TCRdb called clonotypes with MiXCR, one entry per CDR3 protein. The data hold about 350,000 distinct CDR3 sequences, with approximately 10% observed a single time. This entry belongs to a study of T cells after yellow fever vaccination. V was trimmed by 0 bases and J by 3 bases, leaving 18 bases between them. CDR1 and CDR2 from the germline V gene are MNHEY and SVGAGI. There are 17 residues in the CDR3. The V gene is TRBV6-5, the J gene TRBJ2-7; D is uncertain. This sequence was found in a man younger than 30 who received the YFV17D yellow fever vaccine. The specimen comprised PBMCs, sampled on the day of the first yellow fever vaccination. The CDR3 sequence is CASSYSPGPAEHYEQYF. CDR3 nucleotide sequence: TGTGCCAGCAGTTACTCCCCCGGACCGGCTGAACACTACGAGCAGTACTTC.